The source of this TCR beta chain is a study of blood T cell repertoires in COVID-19. Germline V gene sequence: CDR1 MDHEN, CDR2 SYDVKM. CDR3 length equals 18 residues. Method: immunoSEQ multiplex PCR; TCRdb's copy keeps in-frame clones and lacks some. Of about 50,000 clones listed, about nine tenths are singletons. Details on this clone: One end of the junction varies from germline; a read error may be responsible.

The rearrangement joins TRBV28 to TRBJ2-6; tentatively, D is TRBD1 (6 bases). The sample was peripheral blood. This TCR was sampled from a man in his sixties or seventies with acute or convalescent COVID-19. The CDR3: CANSLAGARSSGANVLTF. The CDR3 nucleotides read TGTGCCAACAGTTTGGCAGGGGCTCGGAGCTCTGGGGCCAACGTCCTGACTTTC.